Below, one T cell receptor beta chain is given with its context. The antigen is not known. CDR3 length equals 19 residues. The germline V gene has CDR1 SGDLS and CDR2 YYNGEE. The J segment lost 9 bases and the V segment lost 0 bases, leaving 17 bases of the junction unmatched. This entry is derived from a study of shared clonotypes between healthy human individuals. Overall study findings and caveats: Naive subsets typically showed greater estimated richness than memory subsets. The rarefaction results pointed to incomplete sorted-subset sequencing despite large depth.

Over several immunoSEQ plates, each subset's genomic DNA was distributed in even portions. The repertoire was sequenced with immunoSEQ multiplex PCR; TCRdb's copy has only in-frame clones and lacks some. The sample contains approximately 1,000,000 clones, 77% of which appear only once. All of the donors resided in Nashville, Tennessee, and each was a Caucasian adult. The sequencing input was memory CD4+ T cells from PBMCs. The subset: CD45RA-negative fraction. The clonotype originates from a man between 18 and 29 years old in good health. Some clones in this sample may be carry-over from other donors' samples. The V call is TRBV9, the J call TRBJ1-5; 11 bases line up with TRBD1. The CDR3 here is CASSVGKFGQGAPNWPQHF. The CDR3 region has the DNA TGTGCCAGCAGCGTAGGTAAATTCGGACAGGGGGCGCCGAATTGGCCCCAGCATTTT.